This TCR beta chain derives from a study of glioma-infiltrating T cells after dendritic cell vaccination. Study context: Dendritic cell vaccine was injected intradermally three times, biweekly.

Study observations and caveats: Estimated pretreatment TIL content predicted outcome after dendritic cell vaccination.

As regards this clone: The antigen remains undetermined.

The primer mix had 60 V beta and 13 J beta primers. Sequenced by immunoSEQ multiplex PCR; TCRdb stores in-frame clones only, minus some. The table has roughly 100,000 clones, around 83% seen once. Time point specified: after dendritic cell vaccination, including at tumor progression/relapse. Selection required adequate fresh-frozen tumor tissue plus more than two years' survival data. CDR3 length equals 11 residues. Per germline, CDR1 SNHLY and CDR2 FYNNEI. V gave up 3 bases and J gave up 8 bases, with 4 bases separating them. The gene calls are TRBV2 and TRBJ1-4, with D hard to call. The material sequenced was blood, taken after dendritic cell vaccination. This TCR was recovered from a human donor with glioblastoma. The DNA for the CDR3 is TGTGCCAGCAGTGAGGCCGAAAAACTGTTTTTT. This sequence encodes CASSEAEKLFF.